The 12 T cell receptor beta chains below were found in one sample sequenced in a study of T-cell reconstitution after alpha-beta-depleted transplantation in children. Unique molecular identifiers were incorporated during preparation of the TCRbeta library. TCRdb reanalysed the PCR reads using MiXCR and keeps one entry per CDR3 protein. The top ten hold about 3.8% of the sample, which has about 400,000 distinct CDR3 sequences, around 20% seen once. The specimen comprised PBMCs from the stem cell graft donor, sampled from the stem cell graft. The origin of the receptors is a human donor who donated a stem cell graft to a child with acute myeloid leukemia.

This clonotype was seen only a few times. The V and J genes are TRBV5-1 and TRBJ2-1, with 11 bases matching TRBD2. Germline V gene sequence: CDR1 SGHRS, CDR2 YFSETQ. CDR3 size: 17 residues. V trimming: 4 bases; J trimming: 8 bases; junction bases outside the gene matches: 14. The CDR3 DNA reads TGCGCCAGCAGCCGTCCGGGAAGCACTAGCGGGAGAGATGAGCAGTTCTTC. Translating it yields CASSRPGSTSGRDEQFF.

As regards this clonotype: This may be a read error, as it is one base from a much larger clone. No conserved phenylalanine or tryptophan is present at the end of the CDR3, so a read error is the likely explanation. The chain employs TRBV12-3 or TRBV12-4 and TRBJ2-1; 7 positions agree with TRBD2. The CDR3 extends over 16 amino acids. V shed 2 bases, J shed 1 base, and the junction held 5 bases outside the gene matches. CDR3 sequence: CASSLPLAVSYNEQFC. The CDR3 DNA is TGTGCCAGCAGTTTACCCCTAGCGGTTTCCTACAATGAGCAGTTCTGC.

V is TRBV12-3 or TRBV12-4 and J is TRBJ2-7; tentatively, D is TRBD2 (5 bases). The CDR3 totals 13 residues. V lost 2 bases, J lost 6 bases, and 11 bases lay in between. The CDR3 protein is CASSLTGGLEQYF. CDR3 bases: TGTGCCAGCAGTTTAACTGGCGGGCTCGAGCAGTACTTC.

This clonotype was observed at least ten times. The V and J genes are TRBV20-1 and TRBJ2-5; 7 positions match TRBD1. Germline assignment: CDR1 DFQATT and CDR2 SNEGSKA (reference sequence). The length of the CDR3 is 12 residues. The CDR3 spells CRPQGLQETQYF. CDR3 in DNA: TGCAGACCACAGGGGCTCCAAGAGACCCAGTACTTC.

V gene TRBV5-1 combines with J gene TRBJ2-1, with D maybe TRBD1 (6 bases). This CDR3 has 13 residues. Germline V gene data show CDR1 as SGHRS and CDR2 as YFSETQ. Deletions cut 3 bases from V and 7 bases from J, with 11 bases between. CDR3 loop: CASSWTVRNEQFF. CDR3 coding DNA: TGCGCCAGCAGCTGGACAGTCAGGAATGAGCAGTTCTTC.

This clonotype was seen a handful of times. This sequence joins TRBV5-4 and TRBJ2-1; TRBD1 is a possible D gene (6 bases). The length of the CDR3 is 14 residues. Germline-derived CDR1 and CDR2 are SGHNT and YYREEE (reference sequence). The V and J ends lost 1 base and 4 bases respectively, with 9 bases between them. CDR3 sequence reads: CASSLRQGYNEQFF. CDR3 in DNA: TGTGCCAGCAGCTTGCGGCAGGGGTACAATGAGCAGTTCTTC.

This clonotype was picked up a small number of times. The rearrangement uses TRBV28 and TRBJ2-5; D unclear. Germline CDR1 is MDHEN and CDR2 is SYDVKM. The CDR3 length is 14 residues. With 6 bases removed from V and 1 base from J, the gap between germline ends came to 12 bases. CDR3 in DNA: TGTGCCAGCAGCCCCCGCTTCCGCCAAGAGACCCAGTACTTC. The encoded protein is CASSPRFRQETQYF.

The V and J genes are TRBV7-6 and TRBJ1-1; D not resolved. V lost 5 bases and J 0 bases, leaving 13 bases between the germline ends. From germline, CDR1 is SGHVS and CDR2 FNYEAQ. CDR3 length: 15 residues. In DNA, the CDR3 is TGTGCCAGCAGCCCGAGACTTGGAATGAACACTGAAGCTTTCTTT. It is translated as CASSPRLGMNTEAFF.

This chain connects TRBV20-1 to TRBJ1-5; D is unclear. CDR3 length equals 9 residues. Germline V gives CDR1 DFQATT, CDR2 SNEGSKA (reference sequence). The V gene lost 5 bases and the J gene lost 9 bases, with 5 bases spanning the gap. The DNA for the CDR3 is TGCAGTGCTGGGGTGCCCCAGCATTTT. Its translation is CSAGVPQHF.

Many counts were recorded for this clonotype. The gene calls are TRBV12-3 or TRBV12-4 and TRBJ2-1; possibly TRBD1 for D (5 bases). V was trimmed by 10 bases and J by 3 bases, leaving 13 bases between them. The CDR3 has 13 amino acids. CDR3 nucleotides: TGTGCCACCCAGGGAACTAACTACAATGAGCAGTTCTTC. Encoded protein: CATQGTNYNEQFF.

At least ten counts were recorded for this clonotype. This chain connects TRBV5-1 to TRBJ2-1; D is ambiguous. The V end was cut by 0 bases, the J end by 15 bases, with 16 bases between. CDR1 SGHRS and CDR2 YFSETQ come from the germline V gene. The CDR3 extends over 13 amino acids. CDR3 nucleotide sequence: TGCGCCAGCAGCTTGGCCCCGGAGCTTTTACGGTTCTTC. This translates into CASSLAPELLRFF.

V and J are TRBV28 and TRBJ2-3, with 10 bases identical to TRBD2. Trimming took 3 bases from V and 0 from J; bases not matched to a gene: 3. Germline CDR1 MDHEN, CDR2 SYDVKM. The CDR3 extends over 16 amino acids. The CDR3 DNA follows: TGTGCCAGCAGTTTGCTAGCGGGAGAGAGCACAGATACGCAGTATTTT. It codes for CASSLLAGESTDTQYF. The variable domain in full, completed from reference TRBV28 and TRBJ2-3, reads DVKVTQSSRYLVKRTGEKVFLECVQDMDHENMFWYRQDPGLGLRLIYFSYDVKMKEKGDIPEGYSVSREKKERFSLILESASTNQTSMYLCASSLLAGESTDTQYFGPGTRLTVL.